This TCR beta chain is from a study of blood T cell repertoires in COVID-19. This table comes from immunoSEQ multiplex PCR, and its TCRdb copy is limited to in-frame clones, with some not included. Altogether approximately 300,000 clones are present, 88% being singletons, with the ten largest covering 11%. With 5 bases removed from V and 5 bases from J, the gap between germline ends came to 18 bases. Germline V gene sequence: CDR1 LNHDA, CDR2 SQIVND (reference sequence). The CDR3 totals 15 residues. The sample comprised peripheral blood. The receptor comes from a woman aged 25 to 39 with COVID-19, enrolled during active disease. The chain carries TRBV19 and TRBJ1-2; D may be TRBD1 (6 bases). CDR3 in DNA: TGTGCCAGTAGTTTCCGGGACATTCTTAAGTATGGCTACACCTTC. Translation gives CASSFRDILKYGYTF. Using reference TRBV19 and TRBJ1-2 for the parts outside the CDR3, the full variable domain is DGGITQSPKYLFRKEGQNVTLSCEQNLNHDAMYWYRQDPGQGLRLIYYSQIVNDFQKGDIAEGYSVSREKKESFPLTVTSAQKNPTAFYLCASSFRDILKYGYTFGSGTRLTVV.